This TCR beta chain is drawn from a study of cytomegalovirus exposure and HLA in healthy donors. The germline V and J ends were trimmed by 2 bases and 3 bases, with 9 bases remaining between them. Per germline, CDR1 SGHTA and CDR2 FQGTGA. The CDR3 runs 14 residues. Study-level findings and limits: Sequencing likely generated an artifact that appeared as a cluster of highly shared sequence variants. In the analysis, some V segments, TRBV6-2 and TRBV6-3 included, were excluded as indistinguishable.

Details on this clone: The antigen is unknown.

PCR used 60 Vbeta primers and 13 Jbeta primers. Profiling relied on immunoSEQ multiplex PCR, and the TCRdb table lists in-frame clones only, not all of them. This sample has about 140,000 clones; roughly two thirds occur once, and the top ten carry 13% to 15%. Sequencing input: PBMCs. The rearrangement joins TRBV7-3 to TRBJ2-3, with D possibly matching TRBD2 (5 bases). This receptor was identified in a human donor in good health. This chain's CDR3 is CASSLGLRTDTQYF. The CDR3 nucleotides are TGTGCCAGCAGCTTAGGACTGCGGACAGATACGCAGTATTTT. Complete variable domain (other parts from reference TRBV7-3 and TRBJ2-3): GAGVSQTPSNKVTEKGKYVELRCDPISGHTALYWYRQSLGQGPEFLIYFQGTGAADDSGLPNDRFFAVRPEGSVSTLKIQRTERGDSAVYLCASSLGLRTDTQYFGPGTRLTVL.